Listed here are 27 T cell receptor beta chains from one sample, sequenced in a study of blood T cell repertoires in COVID-19 (dated by TCRdb to the early 2020s). The library was generated by the immunoSEQ multiplex PCR assay. This is the immuneACCESS table as TCRdb keeps it, with only in-frame sequences that have V and J called. A part of the clones is gone; compared with another copy, unresolved V genes explain less than half, and the rest is unexplained. The sample yields 150,000 to 180,000 clones; around 83% were counted once. The ten biggest clones cover roughly an eighth of the sample. Sequencing input: peripheral blood. The receptor source for this set is a woman in her sixties or seventies with COVID-19, enrolled during active disease.

This clone appeared once. V gene TRBV6-2 or TRBV6-3 combines with J gene TRBJ1-5, with 10 bases identical to TRBD1. With 1 base clipped from V and 0 bases from J, the junction kept 12 bases outside the gene matches. The germline V gene has CDR1 MNHEY and CDR2 SVGEGT. CDR3 size: 20 residues. In nucleotides, the CDR3 is TGTGCCAGCAGTTACTTCTTAACCGGGACAGGGGTCGATAGCAATCAGCCCCAGCATTTT. Translating it yields CASSYFLTGTGVDSNQPQHF.

This sequence joins TRBV19 and TRBJ2-5; TRBD1 matches 8 bases. The germline V gene has CDR1 LNHDA and CDR2 SQIVND (reference sequence). This CDR3 is 14 amino acids long. V dropped 3 bases and J dropped 5; count of bases not matched to a gene: 5. The CDR3 spells CASSMAGGGETQYF. The CDR3 DNA reads TGTGCCAGTAGTATGGCAGGGGGCGGGGAGACCCAGTACTTC.

The rearrangement joins TRBV2 to TRBJ1-1; TRBD1 is a possible D gene (6 bases). CDR1 SNHLY and CDR2 FYNNEI come from the germline V gene. The CDR3 sequence is 14 residues long. Trimming took off 4 bases at V and 5 bases at J, with 14 bases between the two ends. CDR3 nucleotide sequence: TGTGCCAGCAGTGTCGGGACACCCGGGACTGAAGCTTTCTTT. Translation: CASSVGTPGTEAFF.

V gene TRBV4-1 combines with J gene TRBJ1-2; D possibly corresponds to TRBD1 (5 bases). The CDR3 extends over 15 amino acids. Trimming shortened V by 8 bases and J by 7 bases, and 23 bases separated the two germline ends. Per the germline V gene, CDR1 is MGHRA and CDR2 is YSYEKL. CDR3 coding DNA: TGCGCCAGCGCTCGGACATCCACTAACTATTTTGGCTACACCTTC. This gives the protein CASARTSTNYFGYTF.

The chain joins TRBV25-1 to TRBJ2-2, with 7 bases fitting TRBD1. V lost 1 base, J lost 3 bases, and 5 bases stayed unmatched. This CDR3 is 16 amino acids long. The germline CDR1 and CDR2 sequences are MGHDK and SYGVNS. The DNA for the CDR3 is TGTGCCAGCAGTGAATCTTGGACAGGCGACACCGGGGAGCTGTTTTTT. Translation gives CASSESWTGDTGELFF.

The gene calls are TRBV10-3 and TRBJ1-1; the D gene is possibly TRBD1 (5 bases). This CDR3 is 14 amino acids long. The V end lost 4 bases, the J end lost 1 base, and 10 bases lay between the germline ends. The V gene's germline CDR1 is ENHRY and CDR2 SYGVKD. CDR3 in amino acids: CAISATQGNTEAFF. The DNA for the CDR3 is TGTGCCATCAGTGCGACCCAGGGGAACACTGAAGCTTTCTTT.

This clone appeared many times. The same CDR3 is also encoded by other DNA sequences in this sample. The V and J genes are TRBV6-5 and TRBJ1-2; 12 bases map to TRBD1. The junction had 3 bases not matched to a gene; V was cut back by 6 bases and J by 1 base. Germline-derived CDR1 and CDR2 are MNHEY and SVGAGI. The CDR3 extends over 15 amino acids. CDR3 nucleotides: TGTGCCAGCAGGGGACAGGGGGCAGGTAACTATGGCTACACCTTC. Translation: CASRGQGAGNYGYTF.

The genes are TRBV9 and TRBJ1-2; no clear D. Germline V gene data show CDR1 as SGDLS and CDR2 as YYNGEE. V gave up 7 bases and J gave up 7 bases, with 20 bases separating them. The CDR3 is 14 residues long. As DNA, the CDR3 is TGTGCCAGCTTCCGAGACCAGCCGGGAGGTGGCTACACCTTC. The encoded protein is CASFRDQPGGGYTF. The full variable domain, its missing parts supplied by reference TRBV9 and TRBJ1-2, is DSGVTQTPKHLITATGQRVTLRCSPRSGDLSVYWYQQSLDQGLQFLIQYYNGEERAKGNILERFSAQQFPDLHSELNLSSLELGDSALYFCASFRDQPGGGYTFGSGTRLTVV.

This chain uses TRBV19 with TRBJ1-1; D call uncertain. The CDR3 extends over 15 amino acids. CDR1 LNHDA and CDR2 SQIVND come from the germline V gene (reference sequence). V was pared by 7 bases and J by 3 bases, with 18 bases between. In DNA, the CDR3 is TGTGCCAGTACCCTCGCGCGGGGATTAGACACTGAAGCTTTCTTT. Its translation: CASTLARGLDTEAFF.

The chain uses TRBV2 and TRBJ2-1; TRBD1 matches at 8 bases. The CDR3 is 16 residues long. The trim removed 8 bases at V and 5 bases at J, leaving 14 bases unmatched. CDR1 and CDR2 from the germline V gene are SNHLY and FYNNEI. The chain's CDR3 is CASCPGTGTRNNEQFF. In DNA, the CDR3 is TGTGCCAGCTGTCCCGGGACAGGAACGAGGAACAATGAGCAGTTCTTC. Full variable domain (missing parts from reference TRBV2 and TRBJ2-1): EPEVTQTPSHQVTQMGQEVILRCVPISNHLYFYWYRQILGQKVEFLVSFYNNEISEKSEIFDDQFSVERPDGSNFTLKIRSTKLEDSAMYFCASCPGTGTRNNEQFFGPGTRLTVL.

The chain carries TRBV19 and TRBJ1-2; 12 nucleotides agree with TRBD1. CDR1 and CDR2 (germline): LNHDA, SQIVND (reference sequence). V gave up 4 bases and J gave up 12 bases; unmatched junction bases: 12. The CDR3 covers 15 residues. This CDR3 reads CASSTSLRDRGRDTF. DNA for the CDR3: TGTGCCAGTAGTACCTCCCTCCGGGACAGGGGGCGAGACACCTTC.

The chain recombines TRBV19 with TRBJ2-5; no definite D call. CDR3 length equals 13 residues. V was clipped by 3 bases and J by 0 bases, with 5 bases between them. In germline, CDR1 is LNHDA, CDR2 SQIVND (reference sequence). The CDR3 DNA reads TGTGCCAGTAGTATGTCGGACCAAGAGACCCAGTACTTC. Translation: CASSMSDQETQYF. Supplemented by reference TRBV19 and TRBJ2-5, the full variable domain reads DGGITQSPKYLFRKEGQNVTLSCEQNLNHDAMYWYRQDPGQGLRLIYYSQIVNDFQKGDIAEGYSVSREKKESFPLTVTSAQKNPTAFYLCASSMSDQETQYFGPGTRLLVL.

This chain links TRBV27 with TRBJ2-7; 11 bases fit TRBD2. CDR1 and CDR2 (germline): MNHEY, SMNVEV (reference sequence). This CDR3 spans 19 amino acids. Trimming cost V 3 bases and J 2 bases; bases outside gene matches: 15. The CDR3 protein is CASSFSGHMGLAATYEQYF. CDR3 coding DNA: TGTGCCAGCAGTTTTTCGGGACACATGGGACTAGCGGCAACCTACGAGCAGTACTTC.

The chain combines TRBV11-2 with TRBJ1-1; D is perhaps TRBD1 (5 bases). The germline CDR1 and CDR2 sequences are SGHAT and FQNNGV. This CDR3 is 15 amino acids long. V was shortened by 3 bases and J by 1 base, with 12 bases between the two germline ends. The CDR3 protein is CASSLAGTGNTEAFF. The CDR3 DNA sequence: TGTGCCAGCAGCTTGGCCGGGACTGGGAACACTGAAGCTTTCTTT.

The V call is TRBV6-1, the J call TRBJ1-3; a weak D match, TRBD1 (5 bases). Germline V gene lookup returns CDR1 MNHNS and CDR2 SASEGT. Trimming stripped 0 bases from V and 4 bases from J, with 19 bases between. The CDR3 is 18 amino acids. The CDR3 loop is CASSEALQGSTFGNTIYF. The CDR3 nucleotides are TGTGCCAGCAGTGAAGCGCTTCAGGGATCTACCTTCGGAAACACCATATATTTT.

This clone was observed once. The gene calls are TRBV7-3 and TRBJ2-1; tentative D call: TRBD2 (6 bases). Germline V CDR1 and CDR2: SGHTA, FQGTGA. The CDR3 has 15 residues. Trimming stripped 2 bases from V and 4 bases from J, with 12 bases between. The CDR3 region is CASSLGGVGYNEQFF. The CDR3 DNA sequence: TGTGCCAGCAGCTTAGGCGGGGTGGGTTACAATGAGCAGTTCTTC. The complete variable domain, with remaining parts taken from reference TRBV7-3 and TRBJ2-1, reads GAGVSQTPSNKVTEKGKYVELRCDPISGHTALYWYRQSLGQGPEFLIYFQGTGAADDSGLPNDRFFAVRPEGSVSTLKIQRTERGDSAVYLCASSLGGVGYNEQFFGPGTRLTVL.

The V call is TRBV5-5, the J call TRBJ1-2; 9 bases align to TRBD1. V shed 4 bases, J shed 2 bases, and the junction held 6 bases outside the gene matches. The CDR3 is 15 residues long. Germline loops: CDR1 SGHKS, CDR2 YYEKEE (reference sequence). CDR3 amino acids: CASSEGTGKNYGYTF. The DNA for the CDR3 is TGTGCCAGCAGCGAAGGGACAGGGAAGAACTATGGCTACACCTTC.

The rearrangement uses TRBV11-3 and TRBJ2-2; tentative D call: TRBD1 (6 bases). V lost 3 bases, J lost 5 bases, and 13 bases lay in between. Germline CDR1 and CDR2: SGHNT and YENEEA. The CDR3 sequence is 15 residues long. The CDR3 spells CASSFGTRGTGELFF. Here the CDR3 DNA reads TGTGCCAGCAGCTTCGGGACCAGGGGTACCGGGGAGCTGTTTTTT.

There are a few counts of this clone. This chain connects TRBV7-9 to TRBJ1-1; TRBD1 aligns across 9 bases. The junction had 7 bases not matched to a gene; V was cut back by 5 bases and J by 3 bases. The CDR3 is 15 amino acids. CDR1 and CDR2 (germline): SEHNR, FQNEAQ (reference sequence). CDR3 nucleotides: TGTGCCAGCAGCCGCTGGACAGGGGTCTACACTGAAGCTTTCTTT. Residues: CASSRWTGVYTEAFF.

This clone appeared a few times. This chain links TRBV6-5 with TRBJ1-5; possible D gene TRBD1, 5 bases. V was clipped by 7 bases and J by 6 bases, with 19 bases between them. Germline-derived CDR1 and CDR2 are MNHEY and SVGAGI. CDR3 size: 15 residues. CDR3 DNA sequence: TGTGCCAGCACCCTGCGGGGACCCTTGGGTCAGCCCCAGCATTTT. It specifies CASTLRGPLGQPQHF.

The V call is TRBV4-2, the J call TRBJ1-4; D gene uncertain. This CDR3 comprises 17 residues. The germline CDR1 and CDR2 sequences are LGHNA and YNFKEQ. The germline V and J ends were trimmed by 0 bases and 0 bases, with 11 bases remaining between them. DNA of the CDR3: TGTGCCAGCAGCCAAGAATTCCGGGTTGCAACTAATGAAAAACTGTTTTTT. Its protein is CASSQEFRVATNEKLFF.

The rearrangement links TRBV2 to TRBJ2-1; D is undetermined. The CDR3 has 14 residues. Trimming removed 4 bases at V and 2 bases at J, with 9 bases between. Germline V gene sequence: CDR1 SNHLY, CDR2 FYNNEI. CDR3 loop: CASSGVGTYNEQFF. CDR3 nucleotide sequence: TGTGCCAGCAGTGGGGTGGGCACCTACAATGAGCAGTTCTTC.

This CDR3 reads CASSPSGTNNEQFF. CDR3 in DNA: TGTGCCAGCAGCCCCTCCGGGACTAACAATGAGCAGTTCTTC. This sequence joins TRBV11-2 and TRBJ2-1; the match to TRBD2 covers 7 bases. The CDR3 length is 14 residues. The trim removed 5 bases at V and 5 bases at J, leaving 6 bases unmatched. Germline CDR1 and CDR2: SGHAT and FQNNGV. Full variable domain (missing parts from reference TRBV11-2 and TRBJ2-1): EAGVAQSPRYKIIEKRQSVAFWCNPISGHATLYWYQQILGQGPKLLIQFQNNGVVDDSQLPKDRFSAERLKGVDSTLKIQPAKLEDSAVYLCASSPSGTNNEQFFGPGTRLTVL.

This clone was seen ten or more times. The V gene is TRBV7-9, the J gene TRBJ2-7, with TRBD1 as a possible D gene (6 bases). CDR1 is SEHNR, CDR2 FQNEAQ, per germline (reference sequence). The length of the CDR3 is 14 residues. The ends were cut back, 2 bases at V and 3 bases at J, with 11 bases in the middle. CDR3 in amino acids: CASSLTETGYEQYV. The CDR3 DNA reads TGTGCCAGCAGCTTAACCGAGACAGGCTACGAGCAGTACGTC.

The V gene is TRBV13, the J gene TRBJ1-1; no firm D call. The germline V gene has CDR1 PRHDT and CDR2 FYEKMQ (reference sequence). The V end lost 3 bases, the J end lost 5 bases, and 16 bases lay between the germline ends. The CDR3 runs to 15 residues. The CDR3 bases are TGTGCCAGCAGCTTTAAAGATTCTGGAGGGACTGAAGCTTTCTTT. This codes for CASSFKDSGGTEAFF.

This rearrangement joins TRBV14 to TRBJ1-2, with 9 nucleotides matching TRBD1. The CDR3 sequence is 15 residues long. Per germline, CDR1 SGHDN and CDR2 FVKESK. Unmatched junction bases numbered 6, after V lost 3 bases and J lost 4 bases. As DNA, the CDR3 is TGTGCCAGCAGCCAGGAGACAGGGGGTCTCTATGGCTACACCTTC. It specifies CASSQETGGLYGYTF.

In nucleotides, the CDR3 is TGCGCCAGCAGCTGGGAGGACTCGTATCCCGGGGAGCTGTTTTTT. It is translated as CASSWEDSYPGELFF. This chain joins TRBV5-1 and TRBJ2-2, with a possible D match to TRBD2 (6 bases). In germline, CDR1 is SGHRS, CDR2 YFSETQ. V shed 3 bases and J shed 6 bases, with 15 bases lying between them. This CDR3 has 15 residues.